A selection of T cell receptor beta chains follows, all from one sample in a study of vaccination effects on CD4 cells after COVID-19. Their specific antigens are unknown. The repertoire was sequenced with immunoSEQ multiplex PCR; TCRdb's copy has only in-frame clones and lacks some. This table has some 68,000 clones, over 65% appearing once. This specimen consisted of CD4+ T cells from PBMCs cultured with HCoV-OC43 spike peptides, obtained before COVID-19 vaccination. These receptors all come from a human donor who received a COVID-19 vaccine. Each CDR3 is given without its conserved first and last residue.

TRBV7-2	TRBJ1-2	ASSLGQGGLGGYT
TRBV7-9	TRBJ2-3	ASSQSGGTADTQY
TRBV5-6	TRBJ2-5	ASSLFGDARETQY
TRBV24-1	TRBJ1-5	ATSDGTVNQPQH
TRBV10-2	TRBJ2-1	ASSRLAGDYNEQF
TRBV30	TRBJ1-5	AWRGSGEGNQPQH
TRBV11-2	TRBJ1-2	ASSLAGRNGYT
TRBV5-1	TRBJ2-1	ASSLRLAGALYNEQF
TRBV7-2	TRBJ1-5	ASSRRTGVSNQPQH
TRBV3-1/TRBV3-2	TRBJ1-2	ASSQGGNSYGYT
TRBV24-1	TRBJ2-2	ATSDPRQNTGELF
TRBV20-1	TRBJ2-3	SARGDTQY
TRBV6-5	TRBJ1-3	ASIGTGGNTIY
TRBV7-3	TRBJ2-3	ASSLAGGVADTQY
TRBV11-1	TRBJ1-3	ASRDVPTSGNTIY
TRBV19	TRBJ2-5	ASSITGGQPQY
TRBV14	TRBJ2-6	ASSPRQGQAASGANVLT
TRBV5-1	TRBJ2-1	ASTSGGAHNEQF
TRBV19	TRBJ2-6	ASRPHFGTGGVGANVLT
TRBV18	TRBJ2-2	AINREDGGELF
TRBV6-5	TRBJ1-5	ASNFWRGHQPQH
TRBV27	TRBJ1-2	ASSTGEGGYT
TRBV7-9	TRBJ2-1	ASSLAQKQF
TRBV5-4	TRBJ2-2	ASSPRDGELF
TRBV5-1	TRBJ1-2	ASSARGDGYT
TRBV19	TRBJ1-5	ASTLDRSHSNQPQH
TRBV7-8	TRBJ1-4	ASSYGRAKGEKLF
TRBV19	TRBJ1-1	ASERDSQANTEAF
TRBV7-2	TRBJ1-1	ASSLRPGHREAF
TRBV30	TRBJ2-2	AWGTTGDTGELF
TRBV30	TRBJ2-5	AWAPTGALQETQY
TRBV7-3	TRBJ2-3	ASSRGGAIPGTDTQY
TRBV19	TRBJ2-4	ASSTLAGTTQNIQY
TRBV20-1	TRBJ2-3	SADRGDTQY
TRBV7-2	TRBJ1-1	ASSSQRGRNTEAF
TRBV27	TRBJ1-2	ASSLGPRGYGYT
TRBV4-1	TRBJ2-6	ASSATPGTGGSGANVLT
TRBV7-9	TRBJ2-2	ASSSTGANTGELF
TRBV15	TRBJ1-6	ATSRGGTGFYNSPLH
TRBV10-3	TRBJ2-1	AISDPDRKQF
TRBV5-1	TRBJ1-1	ASSLGQGSEAF
TRBV28	TRBJ2-6	ASRNNGANVLT
TRBV19	TRBJ1-6	ASSIGRINSPLH
TRBV2	TRBJ2-5	AGAQGLGETQY
TRBV24-1	TRBJ2-2	ATSDQDLTGELF
TRBV29-1	TRBJ1-2	SVDSGQGGYGYT
TRBV7-2	TRBJ1-1	ASSLDTEAF
TRBV6-5	TRBJ2-5	ASVFSGIETQY
TRBV9	TRBJ2-1	ASSPIPDGSYNEQF
TRBV10-1	TRBJ2-2	ASRAGTATGELF
TRBV18	TRBJ2-5	ASSRGIQETQY
TRBV19	TRBJ1-5	ATGPGRRHDQPQH
TRBV7-9	TRBJ1-2	ASSSGDYGYT